These 15 T cell receptor beta chains originate from one sample sequenced in a study of blood T cells in healthy people across ages. Combining a sample-barcoded 5' primer with a J-beta primer mix, a second PCR ran for roughly 6 to 12 cycles. Each CDR3 protein gets one entry after TCRdb re-called the 5' RACE reads with MiXCR. The sample lists some 1,000,000 distinct CDR3 sequences, under 30% seen once, with around 0.75% in the top ten. This sample also appeared in a second study, on T cells of mothers and their children.

Sequenced: blood. These receptors came from a girl aged 2-10 years in good health.

This clonotype was seen only a few times. The chain carries TRBV29-1 and TRBJ2-1; no definite D call. V lost 4 bases and J 1 base, leaving 8 bases between the germline ends. This CDR3 comprises 13 residues. CDR1 and CDR2 from the germline V gene are SQVTM and ANQGSEA. The CDR3 loop reads CSVGAVSYNEQFF. Written as DNA, the CDR3 is TGCAGCGTTGGGGCAGTTTCCTACAATGAGCAGTTCTTC.

This clonotype has just a few counts. The V gene is TRBV5-6, the J gene TRBJ1-2; unclear D gene. The CDR3 spans 18 residues. From germline, CDR1 is SGHDT and CDR2 YYEEEE. The V end lost 1 base, the J end lost 7 bases, and 26 bases lay between the germline ends. The CDR3 DNA is TGTGCCAGCAGCTTGAAACGGGCCGCCTTATCTTCCATGGGTGGCTACACCTTC. Its protein is CASSLKRAALSSMGGYTF.

This clonotype has just a few counts. The chain joins TRBV19 to TRBJ2-7; perhaps TRBD1 as D (6 bases). The J call may be incorrect, as the DNA end agrees better with TRBJ2-1. The germline V gene has CDR1 LNHDA and CDR2 SQIVND (reference sequence). The CDR3 runs 16 residues. The CDR3 DNA sequence: TGTGCCAGTAGTTTCCGGGCCCAGGGGATGGGGAATGAGCAGTTCTTC. It encodes CASSFRAQGMGNEQFF.

The genes are TRBV29-1 and TRBJ1-2, with D unresolved. Trimming removed 4 bases from V and 2 bases from J, with 14 bases in between. CDR3 size: 14 residues. CDR1 is SQVTM and CDR2 is ANQGSEA in the germline V gene. The CDR3 spells CSVGNLLRNYGYTF. The CDR3 DNA reads TGCAGCGTTGGGAATTTACTTCGGAACTATGGCTACACCTTC.

The table lists this clonotype with a few counts. CDR3 sequence reads: CSVAGHRDYEQYF. CDR3 in DNA: TGCAGCGTTGCGGGACACCGAGACTACGAGCAGTACTTC. The rearrangement uses TRBV29-1 and TRBJ2-7, with TRBD1 as a possible D gene (6 bases). Trimming pared 4 bases from V and 3 bases from J, leaving 13 bases between. The CDR3 contains 13 residues. Germline CDR1 is SQVTM and CDR2 is ANQGSEA.

This clonotype was picked up a small number of times. The chain is built from TRBV29-1 and TRBJ2-1; D is possibly TRBD2 (5 bases). CDR3 length: 12 residues. The germline V gene encodes CDR1 SQVTM and CDR2 ANQGSEA. The V and J ends lost 7 bases and 5 bases respectively, with 12 bases between them. The CDR3 here is CSGERANNEQFF. CDR3 bases: TGCAGCGGAGAGAGGGCTAACAATGAGCAGTTCTTC.

CDR3 DNA: TGTGCCAGCGTGGACCTCGAGGAGACCCAGTACTTC. This encodes CASVDLEETQYF. The chain has TRBV6-5 and TRBJ2-5, with D unclear. V was clipped by 8 bases and J by 5 bases, with 12 bases between them. Looked up from germline, CDR1 is MNHEY and CDR2 is SVGAGI. This CDR3 spans 12 amino acids.

This clonotype was counted a few times. This sequence joins TRBV2 and TRBJ2-3, with a weak D call TRBD2 (6 bases). V was pared by 4 bases and J by 6 bases, with 20 bases between. CDR3 length: 16 residues. CDR1 is SNHLY and CDR2 is FYNNEI in the germline V gene. The DNA for the CDR3 is TGTGCCAGCAGTGCGTCTAGCGACCCCGCGGGGGATACGCAGTATTTT. The encoded protein is CASSASSDPAGDTQYF.

This chain connects TRBV7-9 to TRBJ2-5, with D perhaps matching TRBD2 (6 bases). Germline values: CDR1 SEHNR, CDR2 FQNEAQ (reference sequence). Deletions cut 8 bases from V and 6 bases from J, with 16 bases between. This CDR3 has 13 residues. DNA of the CDR3: TGTGCCAGCGGGCTGGAGGGAGGAAAGACCCAGTACTTC. Its protein is CASGLEGGKTQYF.

On this clonotype itself: No conserved phenylalanine or tryptophan ends this CDR3, so it is likely a read error. The V call is TRBV12-3 or TRBV12-4, the J call TRBJ1-6; no firm D call. The CDR3 is made up of 12 amino acids. V was pared by 6 bases and J by 9 bases, with 9 bases between. This CDR3 reads CASRLRGSPLHY. As DNA, the CDR3 is TGTGCCAGCAGGTTACGGGGTTCACCCCTCCACTAT.

The chain combines TRBV20-1 with TRBJ2-5; D might be TRBD2 (6 bases). With the DNA end fitting TRBJ2-7 better, the J assignment may be wrong. There are 14 residues in the CDR3. Germline V gene lookup returns CDR1 DFQATT and CDR2 SNEGSKA (reference sequence). CDR3: CSAEGIGMSGEQYF. In DNA form, the CDR3 reads TGCAGTGCGGAGGGGATCGGGATGTCGGGCGAGCAGTACTTC.

V is TRBV7-8 and J is TRBJ1-3; possibly TRBD1 for D (6 bases). Germline V gene sequence: CDR1 SGHVS, CDR2 FQNEAQ. V lost 7 bases to trimming and J lost 3 bases, with 22 bases between them. This CDR3 region has 17 residues. The CDR3 DNA sequence: TGTGCCAGCACCGAGGGGGTGAAAGGGGGACGTGGAAACACCATATATTTT. The encoded protein is CASTEGVKGGRGNTIYF.

This clonotype was seen only a few times. V gene TRBV7-9 combines with J gene TRBJ2-6; D call uncertain. With 11 bases removed from V and 2 bases from J, the gap between germline ends came to 13 bases. The CDR3 totals 14 residues. Germline assignment: CDR1 SEHNR and CDR2 FQNEAQ (reference sequence). The CDR3 reads CAGPHGPGANVLTF. CDR3 nucleotides: TGTGCCGGGCCCCATGGCCCTGGGGCCAACGTCCTGACTTTC.

This clonotype was seen a handful of times. This sequence joins TRBV4-1 and TRBJ2-5; D not resolved. The last part of the DNA fits TRBJ2-1 better; the J call may be wrong. The CDR3 is 14 amino acids. Looked up from germline, CDR1 is MGHRA and CDR2 is YSYEKL. Here the CDR3 DNA reads TGCGCCAGCAGCCAAGATCGAGGAACCAATGAGCAGTTCTTC. Protein: CASSQDRGTNEQFF.

This clonotype was observed a few times. This rearrangement joins TRBV3-1 to TRBJ2-7; TRBD2 matches 14 bases. The CDR3 extends over 18 amino acids. With V trimmed by 5 bases and J by 0 bases, 9 bases remained unmatched. CDR1 is LGHDT and CDR2 is YNNKEL in the germline V gene (reference sequence). The CDR3 spells CASSSTGTSGGSSYEQYF. The CDR3, as DNA: TGTGCCAGCAGCTCCACCGGGACTAGCGGGGGAAGCTCCTACGAGCAGTACTTC.